Listed below are T cell receptor beta chains from one sample, sequenced in a study of multiple sclerosis patients with progressive multifocal leukoencephalopathy. Clones were read by immunoSEQ multiplex PCR, and TCRdb kept only the in-frame ones, dropping some. The sample includes 25,000 to 35,000 clones, about 90% of them seen just once. The specimen was PBMCs, collected from a patient treated with natalizumab. These receptors were taken from a human donor with progressive multifocal leukoencephalopathy. Each CDR3 is given with its conserved first and last residue. D genes are given only for firm matches. Not every row has a clone size; where given, it reads once, few, many or a size class.

>TRBJ2-1|NA|TRBV5-6|TRBD2
TGTGCCAGCAGCTGGGGACTAGCGGACCGGAACAATGAGCAGTTCTTC
CASSWGLADRNNEQFF
>TRBJ2-5|NA|TRBV5-4|TRBD2
TGTGCCAGCAGCAGACCTAGCGGGAGTGGGGAGACCCAGTACTTC
CASSRPSGSGETQYF
>TRBJ1-6|NA|TRBV21-1|NA
TGTGCCAGCAGCAAAAATTCACCCCTCCACTTT
CASSKNSPLHF
>TRBJ1-6|NA|TRBV19|NA
TGTGCCAGTAGTGAGAGCTCCTATAATTCACCCCTCCACTTT
CASSESSYNSPLHF
>TRBJ2-7|once|TRBV5-6|NA
TGTGCCAGCAGCTCCGGACCCTACGAGCAGTACTTC
CASSSGPYEQYF
>TRBJ2-1|NA|TRBV5-6|TRBD2
TGTGCCAGCAGCTTGGGTCCAGCGGGAGGGCCGCATGAGCAGTTCTTC
CASSLGPAGGPHEQFF
>TRBJ2-7|NA|TRBV27|NA
TGTGCCAGCAGTCCTCGACTAGGGGGGGACTACGAGCAGTACTTC
CASSPRLGGDYEQYF
>TRBJ2-5|NA|TRBV14|NA
TGTGCCAGCAGCCATGCCGAGACCCAGTACTTC
CASSHAETQYF
>TRBJ1-5|NA|TRBV7-2|NA
TGTGCCAGCAGCTTATTCGGGAATACGGATCAGCCCCAGCATTTT
CASSLFGNTDQPQHF
>TRBJ2-1|NA|TRBV4-1|TRBD2
TGCGCCAGCAGCCCCCGGACTAGCGGGAGGGGGTTAGGTGAGCAGTTCTTC
CASSPRTSGRGLGEQFF
>TRBJ2-7|NA|TRBV5-1|NA
TGCGCCAGCAGCTTGGACTTTGCCTACGAGCAGTACTTC
CASSLDFAYEQYF
>TRBJ1-1|NA|TRBV5-4|NA
TGTGCCAGCAGCCTCGTGGAGCCGAACACTGAAGCTTTCTTT
CASSLVEPNTEAFF
>TRBJ2-5|NA|TRBV19|NA
TGTGCCAGTAGTATAAATGGGGTTCGAGAGACCCAGTACTTC
CASSINGVRETQYF
>TRBJ2-2|NA|TRBV14|NA
TGTGCCAGCAGAGTCGGGGGCACCGGGGAGCTGTTTTTT
CASRVGGTGELFF
>TRBJ2-1|NA|TRBV2|NA
TGTGCCACCCGGCTAGTTAGGAATGAGCAGTTCTTC
CATRLVRNEQFF